This T cell receptor beta chain was identified in a study of blood T cell repertoires in COVID-19. Study-wide background: COVID-19 samples, acute and convalescent, were from the United States, Italy and Spain. PBMCs, B-cell-depleted T cells, or T cells were the source of the cDNA or gDNA that made up the material.

The authors' processing: How many nucleated cells were present was estimated from reference gene primer amplification. Profiled with immunoSEQ multiplex PCR; TCRdb holds only in-frame clones, not every one. The DNA gave D and trimming, while V, J and clone size come from that table. Of some 240,000 clones in the sample, 75% to 85% were seen once. The CDR3 totals 15 residues. The germline CDR1 and CDR2 sequences are MNHNY and SVGAGI (reference sequence). V lost 0 bases and J 2 bases, leaving 10 bases between the germline ends. The sequenced sample was peripheral blood. This TCR was sampled from a woman between 40 and 55 years old who had recovered from COVID-19. The V and J genes are TRBV6-6 and TRBJ1-2, with TRBD1 as a possible D gene (6 bases). CDR3 bases: TGTGCCAGCAGTTACTCCCTCCAGGGGAACTATGGCTACACCTTC. It translates to CASSYSLQGNYGYTF.